This TCR beta chain came from a study of OX40 agonist ivuxolimab in advanced cancers. Sequencing used immunoSEQ multiplex PCR; TCRdb keeps in-frame clones, though not all of them. The data contain about 68,000 clones, about 90% of them singletons. This CDR3 is built from 13 residues. V lost 4 bases to trimming and J lost 1 base, with 8 bases between them. Per germline, CDR1 SGHRS and CDR2 YFSETQ. This chain connects TRBV5-1 to TRBJ1-1; no firm D call. The sequenced sample was CD4+ or CD8+ T cells sorted from blood, obtained in a trial of the OX40 agonist ivuxolimab. The receptor was isolated from an adult with an advanced solid tumor such as melanoma, head and neck, liver or kidney cancer. CDR3: CASSREGNTEAFF. In nucleotides, the CDR3 is TGCGCCAGCAGCCGGGAGGGGAACACTGAAGCTTTCTTT.